This section outlines one T cell receptor (beta chain) sequence together with its context. Its antigen remains unidentified. The record originates from a study of persistence of HIV-infected CD4 T cells. Cells were stimulated with CMV-infected fibroblast lysates at approximately 10 ug/mL. Memory cells lacking CD40L and CD69 with high CD45RO were sorted. The libraries were made with immunoSEQ version 4 in survey mode. The data were produced by immunoSEQ multiplex PCR, yet TCRdb's version contains in-frame clones alone and is incomplete. The sample records roughly 30,000 clones, around four fifths being singletons. V was cut by 2 bases and J by 6 bases, with 13 bases left in between. The CDR3 sequence is 14 residues long. Germline CDR1 and CDR2: MNHEY and SVGAGI.

The specimen comprised CD4+ T cells sorted from PBMCs after approximately 19-hour stimulation, sampled from a patient who received antiretroviral therapy. The chain joins TRBV6-5 to TRBJ1-1, with TRBD1 as a possible D gene (5 bases). The sequence was obtained from an adult woman with HIV who was CMV-seropositive. CDR3 residues: CASSYDGANPEAFF. In DNA form, the CDR3 reads TGTGCCAGCAGTTACGATGGGGCCAACCCTGAAGCTTTCTTT.